These 11 T cell receptor beta chains share one sample of origin, sequenced in a study of blood T cells in healthy people across ages. A second PCR, run for 7 to 11 cycles, used a sample-barcoded 5' primer plus a J-beta primer mix. TCRdb recomputed calls from the 5' RACE reads with MiXCR, one row per CDR3 protein. The top ten clones hold just over 15% of a sample with roughly 700,000 distinct CDR3 sequences, approximately 29% of them seen once. The sequencing sample was made of blood. The origin of the receptors is a woman older than 75 in good health.

The chain recombines TRBV4-1 with TRBJ2-1, with 7 bases lining up with TRBD1. The CDR3 has 17 residues. Per germline, CDR1 MGHRA and CDR2 YSYEKL. Trimming took 0 bases from V and 8 from J; bases not matched to a gene: 13. CDR3 DNA sequence: TGCGCCAGCAGCCAAGAAAGCCAGAGAGGGGGCGTAGATGAGCAGTTCTTC. This translates into CASSQESQRGGVDEQFF.

This clonotype came up many times. A read error is possible here, since a much larger clone lies one base away. V gene TRBV20-1 combines with J gene TRBJ1-5, with D possibly being TRBD1 (5 bases). The CDR3 extends over 12 amino acids. Per the germline V gene, CDR1 is DFQATT and CDR2 is SNEGSKA (reference sequence). DNA for the CDR3: TGCAGGGCCTCCGAGCCGGGACCGCCCCAGCATTTT. It translates to CRASEPGPPQHF.

The chain combines TRBV7-2 with TRBJ1-1, with a possible D match to TRBD1 (6 bases). This CDR3 spans 15 amino acids. Deletions cut 5 bases from V and 4 bases from J, with 17 bases between. The germline V gene encodes CDR1 SGHTA and CDR2 FQGNSA. CDR3 sequence reads: CASSRTGARGTEAFF. The CDR3, as DNA: TGTGCCAGCAGCCGGACGGGGGCCCGCGGCACTGAAGCTTTCTTT. The full variable domain, rest sourced from reference TRBV7-2 and TRBJ1-1, is GAGVSQSPSNKVTEKGKDVELRCDPISGHTALYWYRQSLGQGLEFLIYFQGNSAPDKSGLPSDRFSAERTGGSVSTLTIQRTQQEDSAVYLCASSRTGARGTEAFFGQGTRLTVV.

This clonotype was counted ten times or more. The rearrangement links TRBV5-1 to TRBJ2-5, with 9 nucleotides matching TRBD2. With 0 bases clipped from V and 0 bases from J, the junction kept 6 bases outside the gene matches. Germline V CDR1 and CDR2: SGHRS, YFSETQ. The CDR3 is made up of 17 amino acids. The CDR3 loop reads CASSLGILAGNQETQYF. CDR3 coding DNA: TGCGCCAGCAGCTTGGGAATCCTAGCGGGGAACCAAGAGACCCAGTACTTC.

A remark on this clonotype: This may come from a read error, since a much larger clone is one base off. This chain joins TRBV12-3 or TRBV12-4 and TRBJ1-2, with D possibly being TRBD1 (6 bases). This CDR3 region has 13 residues. CDR3 region: CASRLDRRYGYTF. The CDR3 DNA follows: TGTGCCAGCAGGTTAGACAGGAGGTATGGCTACACCTTC.

There are many counts of this clonotype. V gene TRBV20-1 combines with J gene TRBJ1-2, with D uncertain. With 3 bases removed from V and 7 bases from J, the gap between germline ends came to 12 bases. The CDR3 sequence is 12 residues long. The germline V gene encodes CDR1 DFQATT and CDR2 SNEGSKA (reference sequence). The CDR3 loop reads CSASHDRGGYTF. Written as DNA, the CDR3 is TGCAGTGCTAGCCACGATAGAGGTGGCTACACCTTC.

This clonotype occurred a few times. The V and J genes are TRBV14 and TRBJ1-1; D ambiguous. The CDR3 is 12 residues long. From germline, CDR1 is SGHDN and CDR2 FVKESK. V lost 5 bases, J lost 4 bases, and 8 bases lay in between. DNA of the CDR3: TGTGCCAGCAGCATCCGGACCACTGAAGCTTTCTTT. This gives the protein CASSIRTTEAFF. Supplemented by reference TRBV14 and TRBJ1-1, the full variable domain reads EAGVTQFPSHSVIEKGQTVTLRCDPISGHDNLYWYRRVMGKEIKFLLHFVKESKQDESGMPNNRFLAERTGGTYSTLKVQPAELEDSGVYFCASSIRTTEAFFGQGTRLTVV.

On this clonotype itself: No conserved phenylalanine or tryptophan ends this CDR3, so it is likely a read error. V is TRBV20-1 and J is TRBJ2-3, with D perhaps matching TRBD2 (6 bases). This CDR3 is 15 amino acids long. Germline CDR1 reads DFQATT; CDR2 reads SNEGSKA (reference sequence). CDR3 protein: CSASRRGGNTDTQYL. The CDR3 nucleotides are TGCAGCGCTAGCCGTAGGGGCGGGAACACAGATACGCAGTATTTA.

V usage is TRBV5-1 and J usage is TRBJ2-7; possibly TRBD1 or TRBD2 for D (5 bases each). The CDR3 runs to 15 residues. Germline V gives CDR1 SGHRS, CDR2 YFSETQ. V lost 4 bases and J 0 bases, leaving 14 bases between the germline ends. CDR3 region: CASSGTGTDSYEQYF. The DNA for the CDR3 is TGCGCCAGCAGCGGCACCGGGACGGACTCCTACGAGCAGTACTTC.

As to this clonotype: Mismatch with germline at one junction end may stem from a read error. V gene TRBV29-1 combines with J gene TRBJ2-1, with D perhaps being TRBD1 or TRBD2 (6 bases each). This CDR3 contains 13 residues. The germline gives CDR1 SQVTM, CDR2 ANQGSEA. The DNA for the CDR3 is TGCAGCGTTGGCCAGGGGCGGGACAATGGGCAGTTCTTC. It encodes CSVGQGRDNGQFF.

Comments on this clonotype: This may come from a read error, since a much larger clone is one base off. Here the CDR3 DNA reads TGTGCCAGCAGTGACGAGGTGGGCCTCGGGGCCAACGTCCTGACTTTC. Residues: CASSDEVGLGANVLTF. The rearrangement links TRBV3-1 to TRBJ2-6; no clear D. The CDR3 has 16 residues. CDR1 and CDR2 (germline): LGHDT, YNNKEL (reference sequence). V lost 6 bases and J lost 4, with 16 bases in between.